This TCR beta chain was profiled in a study of CD4 T cells in relation to SARS-CoV-2 and coronaviruses. The wider study: The HLA restriction of the shared crossreactive spike epitopes was mapped.

The CDR3 is 12 residues long. V was trimmed by 0 bases and J by 6 bases, leaving 6 bases between them. CDR1 and CDR2 from the germline V gene are GTSNPN and SVGIG (reference sequence). The unexposed donors gave CD4+ T cells in about 2010-2019, prior to COVID-19. After 10 to 11 days of culture, CD4+ T cells were isolated. Unexposed-donor CD4+ T cells were probed with SARS-CoV-2 S/N and four cold-coronavirus spikes, cells permitting. Cultures received half-medium IL-2 refreshes on days 3 and 7. The data were produced by immunoSEQ multiplex PCR, yet TCRdb's version contains in-frame clones alone and is incomplete. The sample contains about 18,000 clones, 60% to 85% of which appear only once. Regarding this clone: Its antigen is unidentified.

Sequencing used CD4+ T cells from PBMCs, cultured in vitro. The chain uses TRBV30 and TRBJ1-5; tentatively, D is TRBD1 (6 bases). This receptor was obtained from a human donor in good health. The CDR3 here is CAWSVGGQPQHF. CDR3 nucleotides: TGTGCCTGGAGTGTAGGGGGTCAGCCCCAGCATTTT.